The clone carrying this TCR beta chain was observed a handful of times. Antigen unknown. The CDR3 sequence is 13 residues long. Trimming shortened V by 5 bases and J by 11 bases, and 13 bases separated the two germline ends. CDR1 and CDR2 (germline): SGHTA, FQGNSA. These data belong to a study of OX40 agonist ivuxolimab in advanced cancers. Study-wide background: There were three patients with partial responses, one having hepatocellular carcinoma and two cutaneous melanoma.

Study-level findings and limits: The study observed clonal expansion of CD4+ and CD8+ blood T cells by week 6 at 0.1 to 3.0 mg/kg.

Profiled with immunoSEQ multiplex PCR; TCRdb holds only in-frame clones, not every one. The sample gives about 37,000 clones, 78% of which show up once; around 20% is in the top ten. V usage is TRBV7-2 and J usage is TRBJ1-6; D unclear. The source of this sequence is an adult with an advanced solid tumor such as melanoma, head and neck, liver or kidney cancer. The specimen was CD4+ or CD8+ T cells sorted from blood, collected in a trial of the OX40 agonist ivuxolimab. CDR3 protein: CASSHLGGPPLHF. CDR3 sequence (DNA): TGTGCCAGCAGCCACTTGGGTGGGCCACCCCTCCACTTT.